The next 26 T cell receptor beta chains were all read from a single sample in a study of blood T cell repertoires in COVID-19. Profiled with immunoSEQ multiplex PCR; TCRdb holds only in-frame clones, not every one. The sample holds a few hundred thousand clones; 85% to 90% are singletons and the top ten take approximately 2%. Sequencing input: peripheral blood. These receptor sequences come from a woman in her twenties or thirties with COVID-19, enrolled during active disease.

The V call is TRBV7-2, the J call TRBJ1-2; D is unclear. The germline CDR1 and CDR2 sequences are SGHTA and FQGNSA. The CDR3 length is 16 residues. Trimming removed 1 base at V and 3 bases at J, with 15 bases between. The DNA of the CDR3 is TGTGCCAGCAGCTTAGATGCAGGTCGAGTGGACTATGGCTACACCTTC. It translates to CASSLDAGRVDYGYTF.

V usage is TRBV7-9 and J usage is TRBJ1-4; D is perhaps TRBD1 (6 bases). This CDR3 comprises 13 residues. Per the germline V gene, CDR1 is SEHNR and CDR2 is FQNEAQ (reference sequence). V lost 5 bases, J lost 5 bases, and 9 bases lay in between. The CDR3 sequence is CASSLQGNEKLFF. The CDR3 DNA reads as TGTGCCAGCAGCCTACAGGGAAATGAAAAACTGTTTTTT.

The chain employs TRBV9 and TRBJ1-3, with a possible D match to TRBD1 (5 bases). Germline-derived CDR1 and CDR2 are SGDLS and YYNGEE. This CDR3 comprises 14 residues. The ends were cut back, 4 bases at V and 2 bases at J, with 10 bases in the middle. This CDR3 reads CASSPQTAGNTIYF. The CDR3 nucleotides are TGTGCCAGCAGCCCCCAGACAGCTGGAAACACCATATATTTT.

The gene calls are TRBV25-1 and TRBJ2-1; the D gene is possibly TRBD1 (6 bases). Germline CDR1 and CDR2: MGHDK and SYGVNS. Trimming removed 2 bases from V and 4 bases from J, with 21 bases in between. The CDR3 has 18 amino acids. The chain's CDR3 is CASSERKVGQEPYNEQFF. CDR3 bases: TGTGCCAGCAGTGAACGTAAAGTGGGACAAGAACCTTACAATGAGCAGTTCTTC.

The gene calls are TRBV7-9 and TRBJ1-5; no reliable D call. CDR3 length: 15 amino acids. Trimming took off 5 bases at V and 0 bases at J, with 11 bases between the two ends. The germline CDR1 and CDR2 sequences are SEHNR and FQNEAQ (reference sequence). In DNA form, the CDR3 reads TGTGCCAGCAGCCCAGGATTGCATAGCAATCAGCCCCAGCATTTT. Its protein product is CASSPGLHSNQPQHF.

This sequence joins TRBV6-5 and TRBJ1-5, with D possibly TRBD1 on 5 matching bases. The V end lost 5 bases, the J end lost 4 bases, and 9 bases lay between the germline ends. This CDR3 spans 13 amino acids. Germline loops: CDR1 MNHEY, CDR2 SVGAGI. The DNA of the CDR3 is TGTGCCAGCAGTCAGGGTTGGAATCAGCCCCAGCATTTT. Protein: CASSQGWNQPQHF.

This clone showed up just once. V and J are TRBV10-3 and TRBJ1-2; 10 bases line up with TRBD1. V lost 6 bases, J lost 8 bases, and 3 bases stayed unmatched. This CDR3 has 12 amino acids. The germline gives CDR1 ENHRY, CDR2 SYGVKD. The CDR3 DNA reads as TGTGCCATCAGAGGGACAGGGGACGGCTACACCTTC. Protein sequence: CAIRGTGDGYTF.

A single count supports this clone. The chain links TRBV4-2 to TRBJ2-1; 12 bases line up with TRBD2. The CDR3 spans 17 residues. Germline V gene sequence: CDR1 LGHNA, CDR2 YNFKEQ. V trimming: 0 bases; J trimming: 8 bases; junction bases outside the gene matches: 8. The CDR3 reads CASSQDWASGGADEQFF. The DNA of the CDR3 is TGTGCCAGCAGCCAAGATTGGGCTAGCGGGGGGGCTGATGAGCAGTTCTTC.

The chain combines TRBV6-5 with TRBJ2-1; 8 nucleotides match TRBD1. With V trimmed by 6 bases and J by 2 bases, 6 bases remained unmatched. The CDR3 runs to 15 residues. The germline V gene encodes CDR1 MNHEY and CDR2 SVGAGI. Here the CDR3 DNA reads TGTGCCAGCAGCTCCGGACAGGGCCCCTACAATGAGCAGTTCTTC. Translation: CASSSGQGPYNEQFF.

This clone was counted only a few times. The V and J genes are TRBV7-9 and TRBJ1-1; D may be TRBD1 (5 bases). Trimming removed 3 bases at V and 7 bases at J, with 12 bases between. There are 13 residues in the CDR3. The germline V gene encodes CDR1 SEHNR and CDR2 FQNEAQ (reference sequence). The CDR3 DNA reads TGTGCCAGCAGCTTGTGGACTACAGGTGAAGCTTTCTTT. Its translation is CASSLWTTGEAFF. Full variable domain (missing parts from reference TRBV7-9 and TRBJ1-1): DTGVSQNPRHKITKRGQNVTFRCDPISEHNRLYWYRQTLGQGPEFLTYFQNEAQLEKSRLLSDRFSAERPKGSFSTLEIQRTEQGDSAMYLCASSLWTTGEAFFGQGTRLTVV.

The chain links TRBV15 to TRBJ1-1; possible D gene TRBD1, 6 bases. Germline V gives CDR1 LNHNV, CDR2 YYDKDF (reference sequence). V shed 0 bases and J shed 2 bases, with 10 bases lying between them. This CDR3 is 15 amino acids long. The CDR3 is CATSRDRGGNTEAFF. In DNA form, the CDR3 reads TGTGCCACCAGCAGAGATCGGGGGGGCAACACTGAAGCTTTCTTT.

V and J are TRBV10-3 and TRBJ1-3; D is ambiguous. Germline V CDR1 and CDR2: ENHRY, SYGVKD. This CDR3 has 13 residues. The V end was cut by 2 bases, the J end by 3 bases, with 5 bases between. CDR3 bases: TGTGCCATCAGTGAGGAGCTTGGAAACACCATATATTTT. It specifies CAISEELGNTIYF.

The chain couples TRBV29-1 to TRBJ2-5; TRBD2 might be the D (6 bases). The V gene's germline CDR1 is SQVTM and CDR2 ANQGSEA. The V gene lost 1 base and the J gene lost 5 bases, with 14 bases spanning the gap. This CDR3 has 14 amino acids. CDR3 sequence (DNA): TGCAGCGTTGAAGTGAGGATGGGGAGGGAGACCCAGTACTTC. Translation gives CSVEVRMGRETQYF.

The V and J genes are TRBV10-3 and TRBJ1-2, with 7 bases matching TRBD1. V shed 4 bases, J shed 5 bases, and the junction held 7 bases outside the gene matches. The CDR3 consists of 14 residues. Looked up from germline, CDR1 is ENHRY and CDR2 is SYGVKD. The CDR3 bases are TGTGCCATCAGTGCGCCAGGGGGAGGATATGGCTACACCTTC. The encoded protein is CAISAPGGGYGYTF.

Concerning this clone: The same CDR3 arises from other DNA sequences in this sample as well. CDR3 coding DNA: TGTGCCAGCTCCGCAGGGTCCAATCAGCCCCAGCATTTT. Translation gives CASSAGSNQPQHF. V and J are TRBV18 and TRBJ1-5, with D possibly being TRBD1 (5 bases). Trimming took 6 bases from V and 3 from J, leaving 9 bases between them. Germline lookup yields CDR1 KGHSH and CDR2 LQKENI. The CDR3 consists of 13 residues.

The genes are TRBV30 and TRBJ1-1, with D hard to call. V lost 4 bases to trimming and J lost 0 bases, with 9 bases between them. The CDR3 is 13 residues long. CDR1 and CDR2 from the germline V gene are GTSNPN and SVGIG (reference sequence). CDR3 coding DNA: TGTGCCTGGAAAGCCCTTATGAACACTGAAGCTTTCTTT. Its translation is CAWKALMNTEAFF.

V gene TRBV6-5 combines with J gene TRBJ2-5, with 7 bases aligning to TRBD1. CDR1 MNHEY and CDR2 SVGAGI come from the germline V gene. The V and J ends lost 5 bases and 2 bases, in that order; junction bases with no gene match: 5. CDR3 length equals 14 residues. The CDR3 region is CASSQQTGQETQYF. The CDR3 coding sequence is TGTGCCAGCAGTCAGCAGACAGGGCAAGAGACCCAGTACTTC.

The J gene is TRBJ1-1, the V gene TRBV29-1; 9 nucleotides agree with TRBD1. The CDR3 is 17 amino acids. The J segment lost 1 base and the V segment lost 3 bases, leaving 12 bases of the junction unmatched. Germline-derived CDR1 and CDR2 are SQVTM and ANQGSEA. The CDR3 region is CSVDSGQGSITNTEAFF. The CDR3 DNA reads TGCAGCGTTGACTCGGGACAGGGTAGTATCACGAACACTGAAGCTTTCTTT.

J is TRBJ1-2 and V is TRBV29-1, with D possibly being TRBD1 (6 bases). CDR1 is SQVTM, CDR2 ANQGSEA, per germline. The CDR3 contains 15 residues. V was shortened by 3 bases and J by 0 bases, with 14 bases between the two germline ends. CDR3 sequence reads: CSVDSGVQANYGYTF. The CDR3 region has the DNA TGCAGCGTTGACTCAGGGGTTCAAGCTAACTATGGCTACACCTTC.

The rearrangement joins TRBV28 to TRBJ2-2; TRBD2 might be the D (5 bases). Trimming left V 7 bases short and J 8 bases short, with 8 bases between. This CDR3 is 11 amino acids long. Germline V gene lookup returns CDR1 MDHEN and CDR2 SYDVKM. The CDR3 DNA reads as TGTGCCAGCAAACGGACTGGGGAGCTGTTTTTT. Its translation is CASKRTGELFF.

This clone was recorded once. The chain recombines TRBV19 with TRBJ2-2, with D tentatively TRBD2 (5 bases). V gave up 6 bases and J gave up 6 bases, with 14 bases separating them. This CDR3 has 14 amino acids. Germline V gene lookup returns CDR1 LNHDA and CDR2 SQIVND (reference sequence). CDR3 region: CASRGDMVAGELFF. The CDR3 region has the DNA TGTGCCAGTAGGGGAGACATGGTCGCCGGGGAGCTGTTTTTT.

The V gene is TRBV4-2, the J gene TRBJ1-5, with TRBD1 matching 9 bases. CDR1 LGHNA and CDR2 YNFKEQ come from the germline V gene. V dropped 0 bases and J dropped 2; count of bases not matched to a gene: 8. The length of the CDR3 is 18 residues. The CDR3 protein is CASSQEPTGGEGNQPQHF. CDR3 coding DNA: TGTGCCAGCAGCCAAGAACCCACAGGGGGCGAGGGCAATCAGCCCCAGCATTTT.

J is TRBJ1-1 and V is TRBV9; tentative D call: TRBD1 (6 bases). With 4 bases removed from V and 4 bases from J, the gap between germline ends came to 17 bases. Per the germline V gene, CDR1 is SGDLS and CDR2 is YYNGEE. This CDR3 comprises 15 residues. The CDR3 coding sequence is TGTGCCAGCAGCCGAATAACAGGGTCCGGCACTGAAGCTTTCTTT. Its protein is CASSRITGSGTEAFF.

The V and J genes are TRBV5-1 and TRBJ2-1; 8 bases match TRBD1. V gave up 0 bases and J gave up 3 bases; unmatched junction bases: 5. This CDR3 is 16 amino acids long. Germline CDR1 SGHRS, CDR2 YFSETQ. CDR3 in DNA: TGCGCCAGCAGCTTGGGGTCAGGGGGCGGCTACAATGAGCAGTTCTTC. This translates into CASSLGSGGGYNEQFF.

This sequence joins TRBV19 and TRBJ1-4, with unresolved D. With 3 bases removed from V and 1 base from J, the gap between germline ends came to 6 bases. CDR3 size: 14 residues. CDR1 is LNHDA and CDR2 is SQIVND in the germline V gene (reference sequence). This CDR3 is CASSMGRTNEKLFF. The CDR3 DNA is TGTGCCAGTAGTATGGGGAGAACTAATGAAAAACTGTTTTTT.

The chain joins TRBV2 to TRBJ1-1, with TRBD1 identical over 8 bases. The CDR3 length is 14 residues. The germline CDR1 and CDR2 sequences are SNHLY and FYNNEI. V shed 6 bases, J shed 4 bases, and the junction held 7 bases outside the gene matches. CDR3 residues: CASRRQGWSTEAFF. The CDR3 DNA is TGTGCCAGCAGGAGACAGGGGTGGTCCACTGAAGCTTTCTTT.